This T cell receptor beta chain was sequenced during a study of T cell repertoires in ileal Crohn's disease. Study-level results: Compared with non-smokers, active smokers at surgery showed more clonal expansions.

A single count supports this clone. The antigen remains undetermined. Method: immunoSEQ multiplex PCR; TCRdb's copy keeps in-frame clones and lacks some. Of about 9,600 clones listed, over 60% are singletons. J gave up 2 bases and V 4 bases, and 4 bases lay outside the gene matches. The V gene's germline CDR1 is SGHRS and CDR2 YFSETQ. This CDR3 is built from 16 residues. This TCR derives from an adult with Crohn's disease. This rearrangement joins TRBV5-1 to TRBJ2-3; 13 positions match TRBD2. Sequenced sample: ileal tissue. This CDR3 reads CASSPGLAGNTDTQYF. The CDR3 bases are TGCGCCAGCAGCCCGGGACTAGCGGGAAACACAGATACGCAGTATTTT.